Detailed here is one TCR beta chain. Trimming left V 0 bases short and J 8 bases short, with 9 bases between. Germline V gene data show CDR1 as SGHDT and CDR2 as YYEEEE. This CDR3 region has 14 residues. Time point given: pre-treatment sample, taken before nivolumab and TIL therapy. The tumor samples were excised metastases, mostly pleural nodules or supraclavicular lymph nodes. The immunoSEQ assay was v3. This table comes from immunoSEQ multiplex PCR, and its TCRdb copy is limited to in-frame clones, with some not included. The sample yields around 100,000 clones, about 71% seen once. This specimen comes from a study of TIL therapy for anti-PD-1-resistant metastatic lung cancer.

V usage is TRBV5-6 and J usage is TRBJ1-6; D remains ambiguous. This receptor was identified in a person between 25 and 79 years old with non-small cell lung cancer. Sequencing used tumor tissue, obtained at baseline. The CDR3 loop reads CASSLVGIYSPLHF. The CDR3 coding sequence is TGTGCCAGCAGCTTGGTAGGGATTTATTCACCCCTCCACTTT.